The 12 T cell receptor beta chains presented below share a single source sample, sequenced in a study of vaccination effects on CD4 cells after COVID-19. Peptide-pool stimulation followed by sequencing identified expanded antigen-specific CD4+ clonotypes in the ViraFEST assay. Following culture for under 12 days, CD4+ T cells were isolated. Previously uninfected by SARS-CoV-2, the vaccine recipients also showed negative nucleocapsid antibodies. Their recognized antigens are unknown. Sequenced by immunoSEQ multiplex PCR; TCRdb stores in-frame clones only, minus some. Among 27,000 or so clones listed, roughly two thirds were seen once. Sequenced material: CD4+ T cells from PBMCs cultured with SARS-CoV-2 spike peptides, taken before COVID-19 vaccination. All receptors derive from a human donor who received a COVID-19 vaccine.

The chain carries TRBV7-9 and TRBJ2-5, with D unclear. V lost 1 base and J 5 bases, leaving 11 bases between the germline ends. The CDR3 contains 14 residues. In germline, CDR1 is SEHNR, CDR2 FQNEAQ (reference sequence). Written as DNA, the CDR3 is TGTGCCAGCAGCTTAGGTGACATGGGGGAGACCCAGTACTTC. Protein product: CASSLGDMGETQYF.

This chain joins TRBV18 and TRBJ1-1; TRBD1 is a possible D gene (5 bases). The length of the CDR3 is 14 residues. Germline-derived CDR1 and CDR2 are KGHSH and LQKENI. Trimming removed 0 bases from V and 5 bases from J, with 10 bases in between. The CDR3 protein is CASSPPPGRTEAFF. CDR3 DNA: TGTGCCAGCTCACCACCGCCGGGACGGACTGAAGCTTTCTTT.

This clone appeared a few times. The chain recombines TRBV11-2 with TRBJ2-3; 12 bases match TRBD2. Losses at the gene ends were 5 bases for V and 1 base for J; bases not matched to a gene: 7. Per germline, CDR1 SGHAT and CDR2 FQNNGV. The CDR3 extends over 17 amino acids. The CDR3 DNA is TGTGCCAGCAGCCCCAGGACTAGCGGGGATCGCACAGATACGCAGTATTTT. Its protein product is CASSPRTSGDRTDTQYF.

This clone was found once. V gene TRBV5-1 combines with J gene TRBJ2-7, with D maybe TRBD1 (6 bases). Germline V gene lookup returns CDR1 SGHRS and CDR2 YFSETQ. V lost 4 bases, J lost 2 bases, and 13 bases lay in between. This CDR3 comprises 14 residues. DNA for the CDR3: TGCGCCAGCAGCCGGACAGCTGGAACCTACGAGCAGTACTTC. Protein: CASSRTAGTYEQYF.

V gene TRBV11-2 combines with J gene TRBJ1-2, with D possibly being TRBD1 (6 bases). The germline V gene encodes CDR1 SGHAT and CDR2 FQNNGV. V shed 4 bases and J shed 0 bases, with 12 bases lying between them. The CDR3 runs to 15 residues. In DNA, the CDR3 is TGTGCCAGCAGCTCCTTACAGGGATCTAACTATGGCTACACCTTC. Translating it yields CASSSLQGSNYGYTF.

This clone was seen a few times. The chain couples TRBV7-9 to TRBJ1-1; TRBD1 might be the D (5 bases). V lost 5 bases and J lost 7, with 11 bases in between. This CDR3 has 12 residues. Per germline, CDR1 SEHNR and CDR2 FQNEAQ (reference sequence). The CDR3 loop reads CASSRGTGEAFF. CDR3 bases: TGTGCCAGCAGCCGCGGTACAGGTGAAGCTTTCTTT.

The sample holds one count of this clone. The chain uses TRBV24-1 and TRBJ2-1, with no clear D. This CDR3 contains 15 residues. Germline V gene sequence: CDR1 KGHDR, CDR2 SFDVKD. The ends were cut back, 4 bases at V and 6 bases at J, with 15 bases in the middle. The CDR3 loop is CATSDAGPFSNEQFF. DNA for the CDR3: TGTGCCACCAGTGACGCCGGGCCGTTTAGCAATGAGCAGTTCTTC.

This clone was seen more than once but under ten times. The chain joins TRBV29-1 to TRBJ1-5, with D perhaps matching TRBD1 (6 bases). Deletions cut 4 bases from V and 2 bases from J, with 6 bases between. The CDR3 runs to 12 residues. Per the germline V gene, CDR1 is SQVTM and CDR2 is ANQGSEA. The CDR3: CSVAGGNQPQHF. The CDR3 region has the DNA TGCAGCGTTGCAGGGGGCAATCAGCCCCAGCATTTT. Complete variable domain (other parts from reference TRBV29-1 and TRBJ1-5): SAVISQKPSRDICQRGTSLTIQCQVDSQVTMMFWYRQQPGQSLTLIATANQGSEATYESGFVIDKFPISRPNLTFSTLTVSNMSPEDSSIYLCSVAGGNQPQHFGDGTRLSIL.

V is TRBV5-1 and J is TRBJ2-2, with 9 bases that match TRBD1. V was pared by 2 bases and J by 4 bases, with 3 bases of the junction left unmatched. Germline loops: CDR1 SGHRS, CDR2 YFSETQ. The CDR3 is 15 amino acids. The CDR3 DNA follows: TGCGCCAGCAGCTTCTCGACAGGGGGCACCGGGGAGCTGTTTTTT. Its translation is CASSFSTGGTGELFF.

The rearrangement uses TRBV13 and TRBJ2-2, with D unclear. The CDR3 loop spans 12 amino acids. Trimming stripped 4 bases from V and 7 bases from J, with 7 bases between. Germline CDR1 is PRHDT and CDR2 is FYEKMQ (reference sequence). CDR3 bases: TGTGCCAGCAGCTCCGCCATCGGGGAGCTGTTTTTT. It is translated as CASSSAIGELFF. Full variable domain (missing parts from reference TRBV13 and TRBJ2-2): AAGVIQSPRHLIKEKRETATLKCYPIPRHDTVYWYQQGPGQDPQFLISFYEKMQSDKGSIPDRFSAQQFSDYHSELNMSSLELGDSALYFCASSSAIGELFFGEGSRLTVL.

This chain links TRBV10-1 with TRBJ2-2, with TRBD1 as a possible D gene (5 bases). The CDR3 is 15 residues long. In germline, CDR1 is WNHNN, CDR2 SYGVQD (reference sequence). V shed 6 bases and J shed 2 bases, with 13 bases lying between them. The chain's CDR3 is CASRKGPVNTGELFF. In nucleotides, the CDR3 is TGCGCCAGCAGAAAGGGGCCGGTTAACACCGGGGAGCTGTTTTTT.

CDR3 region: CASAETGGFREQYF. The DNA for the CDR3 is TGTGCCAGCGCGGAGACAGGGGGCTTCCGCGAGCAGTACTTC. This chain joins TRBV3-1 (or the pseudogene TRBV3-2) and TRBJ2-7, with 10 bases matching TRBD1. Per the germline V gene, CDR1 is LGHDT and CDR2 is YNNKEL (reference sequence). V lost 8 bases, J lost 6 bases, and 10 bases stayed unmatched. The CDR3 runs to 14 residues.